This T cell receptor (beta chain) was profiled in a study of shared clonotypes between healthy human individuals. Study-wide background: Per donor, CD8 memory used one plate, CD8 naive used two, CD4 memory used three and CD4 naive used three.

Profiling relied on immunoSEQ multiplex PCR, and the TCRdb table lists in-frame clones only, not all of them. The sample yields millions of clones, 90% to 95% seen once. The study drew its donors from healthy HIV-negative adults without recent acute infections or vaccinations. CDR3 length: 13 residues. Germline V gives CDR1 SGHRS, CDR2 YFSETQ. The V segment lost 0 bases and the J segment 6 bases; nucleotides outside the gene matches: 0. The sequence was obtained from a young man in good health. Some clones in this sample may be carry-over from other donors' samples. The sequenced material came from naive CD4+ T cells from PBMCs. Subset specified: CD45RA+ positively selected. The gene calls are TRBV5-1 and TRBJ1-2, with 9 bases lining up with TRBD1. The CDR3: CASSLGDRDGYTF. The CDR3, as DNA: TGCGCCAGCAGCTTGGGGGACAGGGATGGCTACACCTTC.